This TCR beta chain was captured by sequencing in a study of T cell responses to AZD1222 COVID-19 vaccine. Comments on this clone: Its antigen is not identified. Other DNA sequences in this sample translate to the same CDR3.

Regarding the study as a whole: Possibly, clonal diversity was underestimated; donors were largely white British and included more females. Variant regions that are unmutated are reportedly the target of nearly half of spike-specific TCRs.

Some clones are missing from TCRdb's copy, which holds only in-frame ones; the method was immunoSEQ multiplex PCR. The sample contains 110,000 or so clones, approximately 90% of which appear only once. This CDR3 has 13 residues. CDR1 and CDR2 from the germline V gene are KGHSH and LQKENI. V shed 4 bases and J shed 0 bases, with 5 bases lying between them. The clonotype originates from an adult who received the AZD1222 COVID-19 vaccine. The material was peripheral blood, obtained 28 days after the second AZD1222 dose. The chain has TRBV18 and TRBJ2-3; D remains unclear. CDR3: CASSLGSTDTQYF. CDR3 nucleotide sequence: TGTGCCAGCTCACTGGGAAGCACAGATACGCAGTATTTT. Supplemented by reference TRBV18 and TRBJ2-3, the full variable domain reads NAGVMQNPRHLVRRRGQEARLRCSPMKGHSHVYWYRQLPEEGLKFMVYLQKENIIDESGMPKERFSAEFPKEGPSILRIQQVVRGDSAAYFCASSLGSTDTQYFGPGTRLTVL.